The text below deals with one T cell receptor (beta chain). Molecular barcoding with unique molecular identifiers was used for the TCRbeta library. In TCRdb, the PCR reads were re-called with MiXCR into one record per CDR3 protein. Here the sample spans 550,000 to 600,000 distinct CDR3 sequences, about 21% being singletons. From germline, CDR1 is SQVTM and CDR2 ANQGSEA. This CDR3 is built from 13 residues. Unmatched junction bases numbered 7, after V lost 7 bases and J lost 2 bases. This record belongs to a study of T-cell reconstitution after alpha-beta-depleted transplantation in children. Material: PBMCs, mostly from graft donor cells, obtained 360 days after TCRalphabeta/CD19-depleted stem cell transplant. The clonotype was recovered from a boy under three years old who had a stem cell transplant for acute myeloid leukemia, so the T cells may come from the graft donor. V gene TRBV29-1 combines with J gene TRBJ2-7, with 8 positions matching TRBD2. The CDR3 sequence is CSASGGRAYEQYF. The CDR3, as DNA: TGCAGCGCCTCGGGGGGGAGGGCCTACGAGCAGTACTTC.